This TCR beta chain is from a study of T cells in Graves' hyperthyroidism and ophthalmopathy. TCR beta CDR3 region amplification was performed from RNA transcripts. The study used the HTBI primer set for a first-round RT-PCR of the TCR CDR3. From the multiplex PCR reads, TCRdb called clonotypes with MiXCR, one entry per CDR3 protein. The table includes about 270,000 distinct CDR3 sequences, 20% to 25% detected once. This clonotype was counted ten times or more. The CDR3 consists of 15 residues. The germline V gene encodes CDR1 GTSNPN and CDR2 SVGIG (reference sequence). V was clipped by 2 bases and J by 1 base; unmatched bases: 7.

This receptor was taken from a man aged 30-40 years with Graves' ophthalmopathy. Sequencing input: blood. This sequence joins TRBV30 and TRBJ1-1, with 7 bases that match TRBD1. The DNA for the CDR3 is TGTGCCTGGAGTCTGACAGGGTCTTGGAACACTGAAGCTTTCTTT. Translating gives CAWSLTGSWNTEAFF. The whole variable domain, remainder taken from reference TRBV30 and TRBJ1-1, is SQTIHQWPATLVQPVGSPLSLECTVEGTSNPNLYWYRQAAGRGLQLLFYSVGIGQISSEVPQNLSASRPQDRQFILSSKKLLLSDSGFYLCAWSLTGSWNTEAFFGQGTRLTVV.